This T cell receptor beta chain was captured in a study of spatial heterogeneity in lung cancer. Overall study: Among detected sequences, beta-chain ones consistently exceeded alpha-chain ones in number.

Time point: sample taken at primary tumor resection. Sequencing was performed on whole RNA extracted from tumor and nontumor lung tissue, or from frozen PBMC, and the material was left unsorted. This clonotype was observed many times. The antigen remains unidentified. With 4 bases removed from V and 0 bases from J, the gap between germline ends came to 10 bases. The CDR3 sequence is 15 residues long. Germline loops: CDR1 SGHRS, CDR2 YFSETQ. Study results and limitations: Expanded intratumoral alpha and beta TCR counts tracked tumor mutation counts. Estimated coverage of tumor T cells was roughly 6.4% for alpha and about 13% for beta chains.

In TCRdb, the 5' RACE reads were re-called with MiXCR into one record per CDR3 protein. The table lists several thousand distinct CDR3 sequences, roughly 8% of them singletons. This TCR was sampled from a male donor with early-stage non-small cell lung cancer. The V and J genes are TRBV5-1 and TRBJ1-4; D gene uncertain. Material: lung tumor tissue, obtained at surgery. CDR3 amino acids: CASSPTSATNEKLFF. The CDR3 coding sequence is TGCGCCAGCAGCCCGACGTCTGCAACTAATGAAAAACTGTTTTTT.